Listed below are T cell receptor beta chains from one sample, sequenced in a study of blood T cell repertoires in COVID-19. The table came from immunoSEQ multiplex PCR; TCRdb's copy has only in-frame clones and leaves some out. The repertoire has approximately 190,000 clones, roughly 87% of them found once; the top ten carry around 6.1%. Material for sequencing was peripheral blood. These receptors were obtained from a woman aged 40 to 49 with acute or convalescent COVID-19. Each CDR3 is given with its conserved first and last residue. The order of the fields is D gene, J gene, clone size, V gene, CDR3 DNA, CDR3 protein. D genes are given only for firm matches. Rows give clone size only sometimes, using once, few, many, or a class for an expanded clone.

NA	TRBJ1-5	NA	TRBV2	TGTGCCAGCATGCGGGGGTCCGATCAGCCCCAGCATTTT	CASMRGSDQPQHF
NA	TRBJ2-7	NA	TRBV27	TGTGCCAGCAGTTTGGGGACGGGACACGTCTACGAGCAGTACTTC	CASSLGTGHVYEQYF
NA	TRBJ2-3	few	TRBV5-4	TGTGCCAGCAGCAAAGACAGAGATACGCAGTATTTT	CASSKDRDTQYF
NA	TRBJ2-7	NA	TRBV29-1	TGCAGCGCCCGAGGACAGATCTACGAGCAGTACTTC	CSARGQIYEQYF
NA	TRBJ2-1	NA	TRBV19	TGTGCCAGTAGTCGGGACTCGAGCTCCTACAATGAGCAGTTCTTC	CASSRDSSSYNEQFF
TRBD1	TRBJ2-2	NA	TRBV2	TGTGCCAGCGAAGAGGACAGGGCGTATCCCACCGGGGAGCTGTTTTTT	CASEEDRAYPTGELFF
NA	TRBJ2-7	NA	TRBV5-1	TGCGCCAGCAGCTTAACTAATAGAGCCTACGAGCAGTACTTC	CASSLTNRAYEQYF
TRBD1	TRBJ1-1	NA	TRBV18	TGTGCCAGCTCACCACTCGGACAGGGGAACACTGAAGCTTTCTTT	CASSPLGQGNTEAFF
NA	TRBJ2-5	NA	TRBV4-2	TGTGCCAGCAGCCAAACCCCCGGGGCCGGGGGAGAGACCCAGTACTTC	CASSQTPGAGGETQYF
TRBD1	TRBJ2-4	NA	TRBV7-2	TGTGCCAGCAGCTCCCCGGACAGGGGCATTCAGTACTTC	CASSSPDRGIQYF
TRBD1	TRBJ1-5	NA	TRBV24-1	TGTGCCACCAGTGACCCCCGACAGGGAGTAAATCAGCCCCAGCATTTT	CATSDPRQGVNQPQHF
TRBD1	TRBJ1-5	NA	TRBV27	TGTGCCAGCAGCCTAGGGACAGGGCTGAGCAATCAGCCCCAGCATTTT	CASSLGTGLSNQPQHF
TRBD1	TRBJ2-5	NA	TRBV24-1	TGTGCCACCGGAGGACAGGGAGAGACCCAGTACTTC	CATGGQGETQYF
TRBD1	TRBJ1-1	NA	TRBV29-1	TGCAGCGTTGAAGGGGGAAGCAGGGGGCCGACTGAAGCTTTCTTT	CSVEGGSRGPTEAFF
NA	TRBJ2-7	few	TRBV7-2	TGTGCCAGCAGCTCGGCCTACGAGCAGTACTTC	CASSSAYEQYF
NA	TRBJ1-6	NA	TRBV5-5	TGTGCCAGCAGCTTGCAGAATTCACCCCTCCACTTT	CASSLQNSPLHF
TRBD1	TRBJ2-7	NA	TRBV27	TGTGCCAGCCGCTCCCTACTAGTTGAGAACAGGGGAGTAGCCGAGCAGTACTTC	CASRSLLVENRGVAEQYF
NA	TRBJ1-2	NA	TRBV30	TGTGCCTGGAGTGGAGGCAGGGCCTGGAGTGGCTACACCTTC	CAWSGGRAWSGYTF
NA	TRBJ2-5	once	TRBV10-1	TGCGCCAGCAGTGAGTCGCGAGTGGTATCCCAAGAGACCCAGTACTTC	CASSESRVVSQETQYF
TRBD1	TRBJ1-4	NA	TRBV27	TGTGCCAGCAGACCCACAGGGGGCGCTAATGAAAAACTGTTTTTT	CASRPTGGANEKLFF
TRBD1	TRBJ2-2	NA	TRBV7-9	TGTGCCAGCAGCTTAGAGGGACAGGGTGTCAGGACCGGGGAGCTGTTTTTT	CASSLEGQGVRTGELFF
NA	TRBJ2-7	NA	TRBV24-1	TGTGCCACCAGTGATTTTCGAGGGGAGCAGTACTTC	CATSDFRGEQYF
TRBD1	TRBJ1-6	NA	TRBV19	TGTGCCAGTACTGACCCTGGACAGGGAGATTCACCCCTCCACTTT	CASTDPGQGDSPLHF
NA	TRBJ2-3	once	TRBV27	TGTGCCAGCAGTTTATCCTCCGGGGATACGCAGTATTTT	CASSLSSGDTQYF
TRBD1	TRBJ1-2	NA	TRBV6-6	TGTGCCAGCAGGAGCCGGGACAGCGGCTACACCTTC	CASRSRDSGYTF
NA	TRBJ2-7	NA	TRBV7-9	TGTGCCAGCAGCTTTGGCGGGTTTTACGAGCAGTACTTC	CASSFGGFYEQYF
TRBD1	TRBJ1-2	NA	TRBV28	TGTGCCAGCAGCCAAACAGGGGAACAAACCGGGGGCGGCTACACCTTC	CASSQTGEQTGGGYTF
TRBD1	TRBJ1-5	few	TRBV15	TGTGCCACCAGCACCCGGGACAGGCGGCCCCAGCATTTT	CATSTRDRRPQHF
NA	TRBJ2-7	NA	TRBV20-1	TGCAGTGCTAGTTCCCCAGGGAGGACCTACGAGCAGTACTTC	CSASSPGRTYEQYF